This is a list of T cell receptor beta chains from one sample in a study of T cells after yellow fever vaccination. TCRdb ran MiXCR on the 5' RACE reads and lists one entry per CDR3 protein. This repertoire shows some 350,000 distinct CDR3 sequences, roughly 3.9% found once; its top ten account for 20% to 25%. This sample comprised PBMCs, obtained 5 days after the yellow fever booster vaccination. These receptors came from a man younger than 35 who received the YFV17D yellow fever vaccine. The CDR3 runs from the conserved cysteine through the conserved F or W. The D gene is left open where the match is weak. The size of a clone is reported for some rows only, either as once, few or many, or as a class for expanded clones.

abundance: NA; v_gene: TRBV6-4; d_gene: TRBD1; j_gene: TRBJ2-5; CDR3nt: TGTGCCAGCATTGGGCCTCACAGGGGGCCCTTGGAGGCCCAGTACTTC; CDR3aa: CASIGPHRGPLEAQYF
abundance: NA; v_gene: TRBV30; d_gene: TRBD1; j_gene: TRBJ2-1; CDR3nt: TGTGCCTGGATGGGGACAGGGTTAAATGAGCAGTTCTTC; CDR3aa: CAWMGTGLNEQFF
abundance: many; v_gene: TRBV7-2; d_gene: NA; j_gene: TRBJ2-5; CDR3nt: TGTGCCAGCAGGAAAGTGGGGGCAGAGACCCAGTACTTC; CDR3aa: CASRKVGAETQYF
abundance: NA; v_gene: TRBV15; d_gene: NA; j_gene: TRBJ1-6; CDR3nt: TGTGCCACCAGCAGAGGCAAGGGGGTGAATTCACCCCTCCACTTT; CDR3aa: CATSRGKGVNSPLHF
abundance: few; v_gene: TRBV27; d_gene: NA; j_gene: TRBJ1-3; CDR3nt: TGTGCCAGCAGTCAAAAGGGACACCACTCTGGAAACACCATATATTTT; CDR3aa: CASSQKGHHSGNTIYF
abundance: many; v_gene: TRBV5-8; d_gene: NA; j_gene: TRBJ2-7; CDR3nt: TGTGCCAGCAGACCAGGGGTCGGGGCTTTGTACGAGCAGTACTTC; CDR3aa: CASRPGVGALYEQYF
abundance: NA; v_gene: TRBV12-3/TRBV12-4; d_gene: NA; j_gene: TRBJ2-5; CDR3nt: TGTGCCAGCACCCCAGGTCCGGGAGAGACCCAGTACTTC; CDR3aa: CASTPGPGETQYF
abundance: few; v_gene: TRBV7-2; d_gene: NA; j_gene: TRBJ2-5; CDR3nt: TGTGCCAGCAGCTTAGGGGCAGGGCGATCAGAGACCCAGTACTTC; CDR3aa: CASSLGAGRSETQYF
abundance: few; v_gene: TRBV6-5; d_gene: TRBD2; j_gene: TRBJ2-1; CDR3nt: TGTGCCAGCAGTCCAAACAGCGGGGGGTCCTACAATGAGCAGTTCTTC; CDR3aa: CASSPNSGGSYNEQFF
abundance: NA; v_gene: TRBV5-5; d_gene: NA; j_gene: TRBJ1-1; CDR3nt: TGTGCCAGCAGCTTAGACCCAGGGGCAGACACTGAAGCTTTCTTT; CDR3aa: CASSLDPGADTEAFF
abundance: many; v_gene: TRBV10-3; d_gene: NA; j_gene: TRBJ1-4; CDR3nt: TGTGCCATCAGTGAAGGGGGAAATGAAAAACTGTTTTTT; CDR3aa: CAISEGGNEKLFF
abundance: few; v_gene: TRBV6-5; d_gene: NA; j_gene: TRBJ1-1; CDR3nt: TGTGCCAGCAGTTACCAATCCAACACTGAAGCTTTCTTT; CDR3aa: CASSYQSNTEAFF
abundance: NA; v_gene: TRBV20-1; d_gene: NA; j_gene: TRBJ1-4; CDR3nt: TGCAGTGCTACCCCGGCAGCCGTAAATGAAAAACTGTTTTTT; CDR3aa: CSATPAAVNEKLFF
abundance: NA; v_gene: TRBV5-6; d_gene: NA; j_gene: TRBJ2-2; CDR3nt: TGTGCCAGCAGCTTGGGGCCTCCAGGGGAGGGGCACACCGGGGAGCTGTTTTTT; CDR3aa: CASSLGPPGEGHTGELFF
abundance: NA; v_gene: TRBV7-3; d_gene: NA; j_gene: TRBJ1-5; CDR3nt: TGTGCCAGCAGCTTAGCGGGGGAACATAGCCAGGGCAGCCGCTTGAATGGCAATCAGCCCCAGCATTTT; CDR3aa: CASSLAGEHSQGSRLNGNQPQHF
abundance: NA; v_gene: TRBV2; d_gene: TRBD2; j_gene: TRBJ2-5; CDR3nt: TGTGCCAGCAGCTTAGGACTAGCGGGGGGGACAGAGACCCAGTACTTC; CDR3aa: CASSLGLAGGTETQYF
abundance: NA; v_gene: TRBV6-5; d_gene: NA; j_gene: TRBJ2-7; CDR3nt: TGTGCCGCCGCGTACCAGGGGGGATACGAGCAGTACTTC; CDR3aa: CAAAYQGGYEQYF
abundance: NA; v_gene: TRBV28; d_gene: NA; j_gene: TRBJ2-3; CDR3nt: TGTGCCAGCAGTTTACCCCCGCAGGGCCTTCGCACAGATACGCAGTATTTT; CDR3aa: CASSLPPQGLRTDTQYF
abundance: few; v_gene: TRBV2; d_gene: TRBD1; j_gene: TRBJ2-2; CDR3nt: TGTGCCAGCAGAACAGACAGGGCACCCGGGGAGCTGTTTTTT; CDR3aa: CASRTDRAPGELFF
abundance: few; v_gene: TRBV4-3; d_gene: TRBD1; j_gene: TRBJ1-2; CDR3nt: TGCGCCAGCAGCCCCCCCGGACAGGTATTCGATGGCTACACCTTC; CDR3aa: CASSPPGQVFDGYTF
abundance: NA; v_gene: TRBV9; d_gene: NA; j_gene: TRBJ2-7; CDR3nt: TGTGCCAGCAGCTCAAGGACGGCAGAGGCGTACGAGCAGTACTTC; CDR3aa: CASSSRTAEAYEQYF
abundance: NA; v_gene: TRBV2; d_gene: NA; j_gene: TRBJ1-2; CDR3nt: TGTGCCAGCAGGACGGACAGCTCTAACTATGGCTACACCTTC; CDR3aa: CASRTDSSNYGYTF
abundance: NA; v_gene: TRBV12-3/TRBV12-4; d_gene: NA; j_gene: TRBJ1-3; CDR3nt: TGTGCCAGCAGTACAGGGTACTCTGGAAACACCATATATTTT; CDR3aa: CASSTGYSGNTIYF
abundance: many; v_gene: TRBV10-3; d_gene: TRBD1; j_gene: TRBJ2-5; CDR3nt: TGTGCCACAAGACAGGGGCAAGAGACCCAGTACTTC; CDR3aa: CATRQGQETQYF
abundance: many; v_gene: TRBV4-1; d_gene: NA; j_gene: TRBJ2-1; CDR3nt: TGCGCCAGCAGCCGGGAGGGGGCTTACTACAATGAGCAGTTCTTC; CDR3aa: CASSREGAYYNEQFF
abundance: few; v_gene: TRBV5-4; d_gene: TRBD1; j_gene: TRBJ1-1; CDR3nt: TGTGCCAGCAGCTTGTCCGGGACAGGGGAGACTGTCTTT; CDR3aa: CASSLSGTGETVF
abundance: many; v_gene: TRBV5-1; d_gene: NA; j_gene: TRBJ1-5; CDR3nt: TGCGCCAGCAGCAAGGGGGAATCGGGTCAGCCCCAGCATTTT; CDR3aa: CASSKGESGQPQHF
abundance: NA; v_gene: TRBV9; d_gene: NA; j_gene: TRBJ1-6; CDR3nt: TGTGCCAGCAACGTGGGCGGACATAATTCACCCCTCCACTTT; CDR3aa: CASNVGGHNSPLHF
abundance: many; v_gene: TRBV7-9; d_gene: TRBD1; j_gene: TRBJ2-5; CDR3nt: TGTGCCAGCAGCCCTACAGGGGTGCAAGAGACCCAGTACTTC; CDR3aa: CASSPTGVQETQYF
abundance: NA; v_gene: TRBV20-1; d_gene: NA; j_gene: TRBJ2-3; CDR3nt: TGCAGTGCTAGAGATGAGGCTAGCGTTCGGTTGACAGATACGCAGTATTTT; CDR3aa: CSARDEASVRLTDTQYF
abundance: NA; v_gene: TRBV30; d_gene: NA; j_gene: TRBJ2-2; CDR3nt: TGTGCCTGGGAATTCAGTGCATTTAACACCGGGGAGCTGTTTTTT; CDR3aa: CAWEFSAFNTGELFF
abundance: few; v_gene: TRBV4-1; d_gene: TRBD2; j_gene: TRBJ2-7; CDR3nt: TGCGCCAGCAGCCAAGACCCTAGCGGGGGGGCCTACGAGCAGTACTTC; CDR3aa: CASSQDPSGGAYEQYF
abundance: few; v_gene: TRBV4-2; d_gene: NA; j_gene: TRBJ2-1; CDR3nt: TGTGCCAGCAGCCAAGGTAATAGGCAGCACAATGAGCAGTTCTTC; CDR3aa: CASSQGNRQHNEQFF
abundance: many; v_gene: TRBV30; d_gene: NA; j_gene: TRBJ1-1; CDR3nt: TGTGCCTGGAGTGTACAGGGAATAGCTTTCTTT; CDR3aa: CAWSVQGIAFF
abundance: many; v_gene: TRBV7-2; d_gene: NA; j_gene: TRBJ1-1; CDR3nt: TGTGCCAGCAGCTATAGCATCTGGGGGCAGAGCGGTGAAGCTTTCTTT; CDR3aa: CASSYSIWGQSGEAFF
abundance: few; v_gene: TRBV27; d_gene: NA; j_gene: TRBJ1-2; CDR3nt: TGTGCCAGCGGATTGGCACTTGAATATGGCTACACCTTC; CDR3aa: CASGLALEYGYTF
abundance: NA; v_gene: TRBV5-6; d_gene: NA; j_gene: TRBJ2-4; CDR3nt: TGTGCCAGCAGCTTGGGGAGGGGACAGAAAAACATTCAGTACTTC; CDR3aa: CASSLGRGQKNIQYF
abundance: few; v_gene: TRBV20-1; d_gene: TRBD1; j_gene: TRBJ1-1; CDR3nt: TGCAGTGCAAGGGCGGACAGGGGAGCTTTCTTT; CDR3aa: CSARADRGAFF
abundance: many; v_gene: TRBV5-1; d_gene: NA; j_gene: TRBJ1-4; CDR3nt: TGCGCCAGCAGCGACGGGACGGTTGCTGAGTTTTTT; CDR3aa: CASSDGTVAEFF
abundance: many; v_gene: TRBV5-1; d_gene: TRBD2; j_gene: TRBJ2-1; CDR3nt: TGCGCCAGCAGCTCCGAAGCGGGGCTGGGAGACAATGAGCAGTTCTTC; CDR3aa: CASSSEAGLGDNEQFF
abundance: NA; v_gene: TRBV2; d_gene: NA; j_gene: TRBJ1-5; CDR3nt: TGTGCCAGCAGTGAATTGCAGGCTAGCAATCAGCCCCAGCATTTT; CDR3aa: CASSELQASNQPQHF
abundance: many; v_gene: TRBV7-2; d_gene: TRBD1; j_gene: TRBJ1-3; CDR3nt: TGTGCCAGCAGCTTCCTAGACAGGGCGGTCCGGGGAAACACCATATATTTT; CDR3aa: CASSFLDRAVRGNTIYF
abundance: many; v_gene: TRBV5-1; d_gene: NA; j_gene: TRBJ1-6; CDR3nt: TGCGCCAGCAGCTTGGACAAGGAGGATTCACCCCTCCACTTT; CDR3aa: CASSLDKEDSPLHF
abundance: NA; v_gene: TRBV28; d_gene: NA; j_gene: TRBJ1-2; CDR3nt: TGTGCCAGCAGTCAACAGGGAGGGCACTATGGCTACACCTTC; CDR3aa: CASSQQGGHYGYTF
abundance: NA; v_gene: TRBV7-8; d_gene: NA; j_gene: TRBJ2-5; CDR3nt: TGTGCCAGCAGCCGGCTGGCAGTACAAGAGACCCAGTACTTC; CDR3aa: CASSRLAVQETQYF
abundance: NA; v_gene: TRBV9; d_gene: TRBD2; j_gene: TRBJ2-2; CDR3nt: TGTGCCAGCAGCGTAGGGATTGCTAGCGGGAACACCGGGGAGCTGTTTTTT; CDR3aa: CASSVGIASGNTGELFF
abundance: NA; v_gene: TRBV5-1; d_gene: NA; j_gene: TRBJ2-5; CDR3nt: TGCGCCAGCAGCACGAGCCCGGGGGGCATCGGAGAGACCCAGTACTTC; CDR3aa: CASSTSPGGIGETQYF
abundance: NA; v_gene: TRBV27; d_gene: TRBD1; j_gene: TRBJ2-7; CDR3nt: TGTGCCAGCAGTTCCAGGGGGCCCTCCTACGAGCAGTACTTC; CDR3aa: CASSSRGPSYEQYF
abundance: few; v_gene: TRBV7-2; d_gene: TRBD1; j_gene: TRBJ1-2; CDR3nt: TGTGCCAGCACCAGGGGGGGGGACAGCAACTATGGCTACACCTTC; CDR3aa: CASTRGGDSNYGYTF
abundance: many; v_gene: TRBV5-1; d_gene: TRBD1; j_gene: TRBJ2-3; CDR3nt: TGTGCCAGCAGTCCGGGACAGAGCACAGATACGCAGTATTTT; CDR3aa: CASSPGQSTDTQYF
abundance: few; v_gene: TRBV5-1; d_gene: NA; j_gene: TRBJ1-2; CDR3nt: TGCGCCAGCAGCTTGGGCGTCAGCGAGGTTTTGTATGGCTACACCTTC; CDR3aa: CASSLGVSEVLYGYTF
abundance: many; v_gene: TRBV12-3/TRBV12-4; d_gene: NA; j_gene: TRBJ1-1; CDR3nt: TGTGCCAGCAGTTTGGATTCAGGGCTTGAAGCTTTCTTT; CDR3aa: CASSLDSGLEAFF